Following are 22 T cell receptor beta chains from one sample sequenced in a study of shared T cell receptors in the human thymus (dated by TCRdb to the early 2020s). The method behind the library was the immunoSEQ multiplex PCR assay. Not all clones reach the TCRdb copy of this immuneACCESS table, which keeps in-frame sequences only. Checked studies attribute under half of the gap to unresolved V genes and leave the rest unexplained. The sample table holds some 700,000 clones, of which roughly 90% were seen once. The ten largest account for approximately 0.011% of the sample. A further study also used this sample, focusing on human thymus T cells.

Sequencing used thymocytes. These receptors were taken from a boy in the first two years of life with a congenital heart defect. Donor details come from another sample of the same person, matched by shared clones.

This rearrangement joins TRBV29-1 to TRBJ2-3, with TRBD2 matching 7 bases. The V gene end was trimmed by 7 bases and the J gene end by 0 bases; junction bases not matched to a gene: 16. In germline, CDR1 is SQVTM, CDR2 ANQGSEA. The CDR3 runs 17 residues. This CDR3 reads CSAAGLAEPDSTDTQYF. The DNA for the CDR3 is TGCAGCGCTGCCGGGCTAGCGGAGCCAGATAGCACAGATACGCAGTATTTT.

The chain is built from TRBV13 and TRBJ2-2; no clear D gene. The V gene's germline CDR1 is PRHDT and CDR2 FYEKMQ (reference sequence). This CDR3 spans 12 amino acids. V shed 5 bases and J shed 4 bases, with 5 bases lying between them. CDR3 in amino acids: CASSPITGELFF. The DNA of the CDR3 is TGTGCCAGCAGCCCCATCACCGGGGAGCTGTTTTTT.

The V and J genes are TRBV12-5 and TRBJ2-3; 14 bases are a match to TRBD2. CDR1 and CDR2 (germline): LGHNT, FRNRAP. V lost 1 base and J lost 1; bases outside the gene matches: 7. This CDR3 has 19 amino acids. Written as DNA, the CDR3 is TGTGCTAGTGGTTTGGCCGGGACTAGCGGGAGAGGGGGCACAGATACGCAGTATTTT. It encodes CASGLAGTSGRGGTDTQYF.

The chain combines TRBV7-8 with TRBJ2-3, with 10 positions matching TRBD2. Per the germline V gene, CDR1 is SGHVS and CDR2 is FQNEAQ. V gave up 2 bases and J gave up 1 base; unmatched junction bases: 18. CDR3 size: 21 residues. DNA of the CDR3: TGTGCCAGCAGCTTACCGGGAGCGGGAGGGCCCTTCGTGGGAGGCACAGATACGCAGTATTTT. Encoded protein: CASSLPGAGGPFVGGTDTQYF.

The chain is built from TRBV2 and TRBJ1-2; D might be TRBD1 (6 bases). The CDR3 extends over 14 amino acids. Trimming removed 5 bases at V and 6 bases at J, with 16 bases between. Germline V CDR1 and CDR2: SNHLY, FYNNEI. Written as DNA, the CDR3 is TGTGCCAGCAGTACCCGACAGGTCCCTAATGGCTACACCTTC. Its translation: CASSTRQVPNGYTF.

The table lists this clone with a count of one. CDR3: CASKPSGRTTGELFF. Written as DNA, the CDR3 is TGTGCCAGCAAGCCTAGCGGGAGAACCACCGGGGAGCTGTTTTTT. The chain links TRBV2 to TRBJ2-2; 10 bases are a match to TRBD2. The germline V gene has CDR1 SNHLY and CDR2 FYNNEI. V shed 7 bases, J shed 4 bases, and the junction held 6 bases outside the gene matches. The CDR3 has 15 residues.

V usage is TRBV7-9 and J usage is TRBJ1-4, with 9 bases fitting TRBD1. Germline values: CDR1 SEHNR, CDR2 FQNEAQ (reference sequence). The CDR3 contains 14 residues. V dropped 4 bases and J dropped 8; count of bases not matched to a gene: 5. The CDR3 protein is CASSSQGALEKLFF. CDR3 bases: TGTGCCAGCAGCTCACAGGGGGCTTTGGAAAAACTGTTTTTT.

The chain joins TRBV18 to TRBJ2-3; D is possibly TRBD2 (6 bases). This CDR3 contains 14 residues. The germline CDR1 and CDR2 sequences are KGHSH and LQKENI. V lost 3 bases to trimming and J lost 1 base, with 8 bases between them. The CDR3: CASSPEGRTDTQYF. The DNA for the CDR3 is TGTGCCAGCTCACCGGAGGGCCGCACAGATACGCAGTATTTT.

Details on this clone: The germline gene is not matched at one end of the junction; a read error may be the cause. The chain links TRBV25-1 to TRBJ2-3, with a weak D call TRBD2 (7 bases). Germline V CDR1 and CDR2: MGHDK, SYGVNS. The CDR3 contains 11 residues. CDR3 DNA: TGTGCCAGCAGTGAAGCGGGGGCAGTATGTTTT. Protein product: CASSEAGAVCF.

The chain uses TRBV6-5 and TRBJ1-2, with 8 nucleotides matching TRBD1. CDR3 length: 16 residues. The V segment lost 2 bases and the J segment 5 bases; nucleotides outside the gene matches: 10. Germline CDR1 reads MNHEY; CDR2 reads SVGAGI. CDR3 coding DNA: TGTGCCAGCAGTTACCGCGGACAGGGAGGGAGGTATGGCTACACCTTC. It codes for CASSYRGQGGRYGYTF.

The chain carries TRBV4-3 and TRBJ1-5; D is unclear. The V and J ends lost 3 bases and 6 bases respectively, with 9 bases between them. This CDR3 has 13 residues. Germline V gives CDR1 LGHNA, CDR2 YSLEER. The CDR3 sequence: CASSQNSGQPQHF. CDR3 DNA: TGCGCCAGCAGCCAGAACAGTGGTCAGCCCCAGCATTTT.

CDR3 residues: CSVRIGRGLKNIQYF. The CDR3 DNA reads TGCAGCGTTCGGATCGGGAGGGGCCTGAAAAACATTCAGTACTTC. The V and J genes are TRBV29-1 and TRBJ2-4, with TRBD2 identical over 8 bases. Looked up from germline, CDR1 is SQVTM and CDR2 is ANQGSEA. V shed 5 bases and J 4 bases; nucleotides not matched to a gene: 10. The CDR3 totals 15 residues.

V and J are TRBV4-3 and TRBJ2-2, with 9 bases fitting TRBD2. Losses at the gene ends were 5 bases for V and 4 bases for J; bases not matched to a gene: 14. CDR3 length: 18 residues. CDR1 and CDR2 from the germline V gene are LGHNA and YSLEER. The CDR3 sequence: CASSEGVAGDLGTGELFF. In nucleotides, the CDR3 is TGCGCCAGCAGCGAAGGGGTAGCGGGAGATCTCGGCACCGGGGAGCTGTTTTTT.

This sequence joins TRBV28 and TRBJ2-1; 7 positions agree with TRBD1. Germline values: CDR1 MDHEN, CDR2 SYDVKM. J gave up 5 bases and V 0 bases, and 4 bases lay outside the gene matches. This CDR3 contains 15 residues. The CDR3 region is CASSLWGQTDNEQFF. In nucleotides, the CDR3 is TGTGCCAGCAGTTTATGGGGACAGACTGACAATGAGCAGTTCTTC.

V is TRBV14 and J is TRBJ2-1; 9 positions agree with TRBD1. Trimming removed 0 bases from V and 5 bases from J; junction bases left unmatched: 5. CDR1 is SGHDN, CDR2 FVKESK, per germline. The CDR3 is made up of 16 amino acids. The CDR3 DNA follows: TGTGCCAGCAGCCAAGACGGGACAGGGTGGGACAATGAGCAGTTCTTC. This gives the protein CASSQDGTGWDNEQFF.

The chain joins TRBV5-1 to TRBJ2-1; TRBD1 aligns across 9 bases. The germline V gene has CDR1 SGHRS and CDR2 YFSETQ. This CDR3 region has 15 residues. After removal of 1 base from V and 2 bases from J, the junction contained 1 base not matched to a gene. The CDR3 reads CASSLRQGAYNEQFF. CDR3 in DNA: TGCGCCAGCAGCTTGAGACAGGGGGCCTACAATGAGCAGTTCTTC.

This sequence joins TRBV6-4 and TRBJ2-2, with 12 bases lining up with TRBD1. CDR3 length: 16 residues. Germline trimming cut 6 bases from V and 7 bases from J; bases unmatched to any gene: 9. Germline CDR1 and CDR2: MRHNA and SNTAGT. The CDR3 reads CASSPTGQGAVGELFF. CDR3 DNA: TGTGCCAGCAGCCCCACGGGACAGGGGGCGGTCGGGGAGCTGTTTTTT.

The chain links TRBV5-8 to TRBJ1-3, with unresolved D. This CDR3 region has 12 residues. Germline CDR1 and CDR2: SGHTS and YDEGEE. The germline V and J ends were trimmed by 8 bases and 4 bases, with 10 bases remaining between them. The DNA of the CDR3 is TGTGCCAGTACTAAAGGCGGAAACACCATATATTTT. Translation gives CASTKGGNTIYF.

The chain has TRBV11-3 and TRBJ2-1; 11 bases match TRBD2. V shed 3 bases and J 5 bases; nucleotides not matched to a gene: 6. Germline CDR1 and CDR2: SGHNT and YENEEA. CDR3 length equals 16 residues. For the CDR3, the DNA is TGTGCCAGCAGCTTGGATAGCGGGAGGGAACACAATGAGCAGTTCTTC. It is translated as CASSLDSGREHNEQFF. Filled out from reference TRBV11-3 and TRBJ2-1, the complete variable domain reads EAGVVQSPRYKIIEKKQPVAFWCNPISGHNTLYWYLQNLGQGPELLIRYENEEAVDDSQLPKDRFSAERLKGVDSTLKIQPAELGDSAVYLCASSLDSGREHNEQFFGPGTRLTVL.

The chain recombines TRBV6-5 with TRBJ2-5; 7 bases agree with TRBD1. The J call could be wrong; TRBJ2-7 is a better fit for the DNA end. Germline V gene lookup returns CDR1 MNHEY and CDR2 SVGAGI. The CDR3 is made up of 13 amino acids. The CDR3 DNA follows: TGTGCCAGCAGTACAGGGGACGCCTACGAGCAGTACTTC. Translated: CASSTGDAYEQYF.

The V gene is TRBV4-1, the J gene TRBJ2-5; 7 nucleotides line up with TRBD1. V was pared by 3 bases and J by 2 bases, with 3 bases of the junction left unmatched. Germline V CDR1 and CDR2: MGHRA, YSYEKL. The CDR3 totals 14 residues. CDR3 DNA: TGCGCCAGCAGCCAGCCGGGACAGCAAGAGACCCAGTACTTC. As protein: CASSQPGQQETQYF.

The genes are TRBV4-1 and TRBJ2-1, with D maybe TRBD2 (5 bases). Trimming left V 5 bases short and J 4 bases short, with 18 bases between. Germline V gene data show CDR1 as MGHRA and CDR2 as YSYEKL. The CDR3 is made up of 16 amino acids. CDR3 sequence: CASSISPGKKYNEQFF. The DNA of the CDR3 is TGCGCCAGCAGCATCAGCCCGGGGAAGAAATACAATGAGCAGTTCTTC.